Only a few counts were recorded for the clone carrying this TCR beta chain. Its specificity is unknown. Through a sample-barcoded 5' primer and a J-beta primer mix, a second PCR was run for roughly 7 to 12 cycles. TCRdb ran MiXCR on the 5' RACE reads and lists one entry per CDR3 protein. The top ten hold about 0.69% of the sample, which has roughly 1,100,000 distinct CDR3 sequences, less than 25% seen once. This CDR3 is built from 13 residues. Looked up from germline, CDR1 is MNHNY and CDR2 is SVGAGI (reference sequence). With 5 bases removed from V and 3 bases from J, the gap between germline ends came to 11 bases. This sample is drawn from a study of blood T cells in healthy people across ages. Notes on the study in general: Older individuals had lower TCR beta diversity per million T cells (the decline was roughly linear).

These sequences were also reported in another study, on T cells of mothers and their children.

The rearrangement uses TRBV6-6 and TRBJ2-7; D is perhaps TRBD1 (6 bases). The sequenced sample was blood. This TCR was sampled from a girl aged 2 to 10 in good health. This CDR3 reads CASSKGQIYEQYF. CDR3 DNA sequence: TGTGCCAGCAGTAAAGGACAGATCTACGAGCAGTACTTC.